This TCR beta chain was found in a study of T cell repertoires in aging, cancer and after chemotherapy. For the study at large: Donor ages fell into six groups from 30 or younger up to 70 or older. Repeat sampling of healthy donors over several months to years showed clear clonal overlap.

Overall study results and limits: Median generation probability rose over the chemotherapy interval in each cancer cohort, suggesting rebound thymic output. Compared with age-matched healthy donors, untreated hematological or solid cancer patients showed higher blood TCR clonality.

There are 15 residues in the CDR3. Unmatched junction bases numbered 7, after V lost 2 bases and J lost 4 bases. Per germline, CDR1 MNHEY and CDR2 SVGAGI. Multiplex touch-down PCR with TRB-A/B primers amplified rearranged V-D-J TRB sequences. Each CDR3 protein is one row after TCRdb ran MiXCR on the multiplex PCR reads. The profile shows approximately 11,000 distinct CDR3 sequences, roughly 40% of them singletons. About this clonotype itself: Its antigen is not known.

Peripheral blood genomic DNA, not sorted cells or RNA, was the template. The rearrangement uses TRBV6-5 and TRBJ2-7; the match to TRBD2 covers 8 bases. Sequenced sample: blood. This clonotype was obtained from a human donor in good health. In DNA, the CDR3 is TGTGCCAGCAGTTACGAAACGAGCGGGAGATACGAGCAGTACTTC. Amino acid sequence: CASSYETSGRYEQYF.